This T cell receptor (beta chain) stems from a study of blood T cells in healthy people across ages. Study findings and constraints: Possibly confounding the expanded clonotype changes was the fact that donor CMV status was unknown.

Each donor had ten milliliters of peripheral blood drawn. A second PCR of roughly 7 to 11 cycles used a sample-barcoded 5' primer and a J-beta primer mix. TCRdb reprocessed the 5' RACE reads via MiXCR and lists one record per CDR3 protein. This sample has just over 1 million distinct CDR3 sequences, with more than 40% found just once. Trimming cost V 5 bases and J 0 bases; bases outside gene matches: 5. Germline CDR1 is SGHVS and CDR2 is FNYEAQ. The CDR3 runs 15 residues. This clonotype was counted between two and nine times. The target antigen is unknown. The source of this sequence is a woman aged 55-70 years in good health. The sequenced sample consisted of blood. The chain links TRBV7-6 to TRBJ2-7; 9 bases are shared with TRBD2. Here the CDR3 reads CASSAAGGSSYEQYF. CDR3 DNA: TGTGCCAGCAGCGCAGCGGGAGGAAGCTCCTACGAGCAGTACTTC.